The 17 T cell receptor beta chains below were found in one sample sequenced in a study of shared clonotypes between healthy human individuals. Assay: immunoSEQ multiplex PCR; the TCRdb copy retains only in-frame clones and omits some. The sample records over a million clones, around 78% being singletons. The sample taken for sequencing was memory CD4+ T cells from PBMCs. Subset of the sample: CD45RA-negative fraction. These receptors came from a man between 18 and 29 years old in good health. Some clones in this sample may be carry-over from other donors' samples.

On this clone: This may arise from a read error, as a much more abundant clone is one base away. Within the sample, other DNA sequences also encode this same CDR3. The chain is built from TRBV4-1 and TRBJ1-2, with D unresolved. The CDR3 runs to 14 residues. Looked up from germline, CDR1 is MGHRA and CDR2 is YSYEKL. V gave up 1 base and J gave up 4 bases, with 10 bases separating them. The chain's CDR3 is CASSQGSGSYGYTF. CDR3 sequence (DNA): TGCGCCAGCAGCCAAGGTTCCGGTAGCTATGGCTACACCTTC.

CDR3 sequence (DNA): TGTGCCAGCAGCTCGGGCCGAGGGGGCCAAGAGACCCAGTACTTC. Its protein product is CASSSGRGGQETQYF. This chain joins TRBV5-6 and TRBJ2-5, with a weak D call TRBD1 (6 bases). From germline, CDR1 is SGHDT and CDR2 YYEEEE. The CDR3 runs 15 residues. V dropped 3 bases and J dropped 1 base, with 13 bases sitting between them. Together with reference TRBV5-6 and TRBJ2-5, the CDR3 gives the full variable domain: DAGVTQSPTHLIKTRGQQVTLRCSPKSGHDTVSWYQQALGQGPQFIFQYYEEEERQRGNFPDRFSGHQFPNYSSELNVNALLLGDSALYLCASSSGRGGQETQYFGPGTRLLVL.

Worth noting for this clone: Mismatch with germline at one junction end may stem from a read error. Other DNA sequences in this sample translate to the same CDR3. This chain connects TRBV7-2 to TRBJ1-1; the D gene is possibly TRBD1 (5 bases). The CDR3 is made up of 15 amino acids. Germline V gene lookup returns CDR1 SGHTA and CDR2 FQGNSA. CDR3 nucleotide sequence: TGTGCCAGCAGTCGAGGATGGGGGGAACCCACTGAAGCCTTCTTT. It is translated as CASSRGWGEPTEAFF.

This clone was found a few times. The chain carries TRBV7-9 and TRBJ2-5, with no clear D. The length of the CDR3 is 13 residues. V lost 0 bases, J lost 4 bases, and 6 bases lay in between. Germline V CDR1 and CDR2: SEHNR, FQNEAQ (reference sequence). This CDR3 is CASSLAVVETQYF. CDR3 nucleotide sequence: TGTGCCAGCAGCTTAGCCGTAGTAGAGACCCAGTACTTC.

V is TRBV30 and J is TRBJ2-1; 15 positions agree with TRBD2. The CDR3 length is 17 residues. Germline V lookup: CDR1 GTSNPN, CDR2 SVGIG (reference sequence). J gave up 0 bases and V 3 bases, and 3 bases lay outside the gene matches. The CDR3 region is CAWRGLAGGNSYNEQFF. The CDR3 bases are TGTGCCTGGAGGGGACTAGCGGGAGGAAACTCCTACAATGAGCAGTTCTTC.

CDR3 protein: CSVRAGGGYEQYF. For the CDR3, the DNA is TGCAGCGTTAGAGCGGGAGGGGGCTACGAGCAGTACTTC. The chain links TRBV29-1 to TRBJ2-7; the match to TRBD2 covers 10 bases. Germline lookup yields CDR1 SQVTM and CDR2 ANQGSEA. CDR3 length: 13 residues. V dropped 5 bases and J dropped 3; count of bases not matched to a gene: 4.

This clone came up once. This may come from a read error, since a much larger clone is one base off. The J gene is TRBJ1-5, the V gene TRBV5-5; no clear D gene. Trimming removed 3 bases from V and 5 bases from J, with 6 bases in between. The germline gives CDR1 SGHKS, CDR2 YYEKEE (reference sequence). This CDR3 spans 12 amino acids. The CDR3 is CASSSNHQPQHF. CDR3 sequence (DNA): TGTGCCAGCAGCTCGAACCATCAGCCCCAGCATTTT.

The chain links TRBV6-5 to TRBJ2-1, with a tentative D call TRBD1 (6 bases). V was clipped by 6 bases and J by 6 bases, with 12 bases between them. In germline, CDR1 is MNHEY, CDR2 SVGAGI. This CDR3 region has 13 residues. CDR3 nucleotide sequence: TGTGCCAGCAGGGCAGGGGCGAGCAATGAGCAGTTCTTC. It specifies CASRAGASNEQFF.

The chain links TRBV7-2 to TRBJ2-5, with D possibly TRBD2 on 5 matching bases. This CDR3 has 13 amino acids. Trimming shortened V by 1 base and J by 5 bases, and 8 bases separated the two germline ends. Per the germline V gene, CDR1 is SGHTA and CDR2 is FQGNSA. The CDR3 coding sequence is TGTGCCAGCAGCTTAGTAACTAGGGAGACCCAGTACTTC. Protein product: CASSLVTRETQYF. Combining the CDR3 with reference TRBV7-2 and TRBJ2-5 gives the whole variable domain GAGVSQSPSNKVTEKGKDVELRCDPISGHTALYWYRQSLGQGLEFLIYFQGNSAPDKSGLPSDRFSAERTGGSVSTLTIQRTQQEDSAVYLCASSLVTRETQYFGPGTRLLVL.

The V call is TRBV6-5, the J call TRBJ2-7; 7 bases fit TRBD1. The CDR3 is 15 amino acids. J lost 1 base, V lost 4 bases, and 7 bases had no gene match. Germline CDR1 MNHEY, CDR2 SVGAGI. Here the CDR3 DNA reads TGTGCCAGCAGTTCCCCTTCGACAGGGTCCTACGAGCAGTACTTC. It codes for CASSSPSTGSYEQYF.

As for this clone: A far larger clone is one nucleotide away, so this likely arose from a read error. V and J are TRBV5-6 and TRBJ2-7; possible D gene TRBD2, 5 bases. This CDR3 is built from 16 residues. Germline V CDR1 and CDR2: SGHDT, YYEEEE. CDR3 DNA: TGTGCCAGCAGCTTGGGATTAAGGACGGACTCGAGGGAGCGGTACTTC. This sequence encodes CASSLGLRTDSRERYF.

CDR3 loop: CASSISATGRNQPQHF. CDR3 in DNA: TGTGCCAGTAGTATTAGTGCGACAGGGCGCAATCAGCCCCAGCATTTT. This rearrangement joins TRBV19 to TRBJ1-5; TRBD1 matches at 7 bases. The germline CDR1 and CDR2 sequences are LNHDA and SQIVND (reference sequence). V dropped 3 bases and J dropped 2; count of bases not matched to a gene: 7. The CDR3 is 16 residues long.

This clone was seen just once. The DNA of the CDR3 is TGTGCCAGCAGCTCAATAACGGTCTACGAGCAGTACTTC. Amino acids: CASSSITVYEQYF. V usage is TRBV11-2 and J usage is TRBJ2-7; D is unresolved. The V gene lost 4 bases and the J gene lost 3 bases, with 10 bases spanning the gap. Per germline, CDR1 SGHAT and CDR2 FQNNGV. This CDR3 comprises 13 residues. Full variable domain (rest looked up from reference TRBV11-2 and TRBJ2-7): EAGVAQSPRYKIIEKRQSVAFWCNPISGHATLYWYQQILGQGPKLLIQFQNNGVVDDSQLPKDRFSAERLKGVDSTLKIQPAKLEDSAVYLCASSSITVYEQYFGPGTRLTVT.

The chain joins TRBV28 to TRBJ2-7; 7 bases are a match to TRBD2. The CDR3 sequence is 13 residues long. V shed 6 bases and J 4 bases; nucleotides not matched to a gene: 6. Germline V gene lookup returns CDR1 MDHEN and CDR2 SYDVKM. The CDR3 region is CASSLGEGYEQYF. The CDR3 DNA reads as TGTGCCAGCAGCCTGGGGGAGGGATACGAGCAGTACTTC. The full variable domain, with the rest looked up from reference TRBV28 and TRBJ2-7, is DVKVTQSSRYLVKRTGEKVFLECVQDMDHENMFWYRQDPGLGLRLIYFSYDVKMKEKGDIPEGYSVSREKKERFSLILESASTNQTSMYLCASSLGEGYEQYFGPGTRLTVT.

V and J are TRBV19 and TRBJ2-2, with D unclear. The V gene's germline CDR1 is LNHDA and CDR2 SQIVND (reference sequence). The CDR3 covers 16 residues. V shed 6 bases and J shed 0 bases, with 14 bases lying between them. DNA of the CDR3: TGTGCCAGTAGGATGCGGCGAGCACCGAACACCGGGGAGCTGTTTTTT. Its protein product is CASRMRRAPNTGELFF.

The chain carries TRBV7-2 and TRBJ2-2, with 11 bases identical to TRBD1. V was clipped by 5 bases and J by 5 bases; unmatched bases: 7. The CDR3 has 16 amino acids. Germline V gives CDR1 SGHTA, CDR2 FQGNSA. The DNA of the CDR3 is TGTGCCAGCAGCCGCTGGACAGGGGGCAAGACCGGGGAGCTGTTTTTT. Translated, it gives CASSRWTGGKTGELFF.

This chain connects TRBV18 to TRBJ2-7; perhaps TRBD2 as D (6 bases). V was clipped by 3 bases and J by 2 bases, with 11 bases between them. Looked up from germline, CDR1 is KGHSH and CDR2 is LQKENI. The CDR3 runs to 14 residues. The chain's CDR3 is CASSPLDYAYEQYF. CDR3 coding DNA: TGTGCCAGCTCACCCCTGGACTACGCCTACGAGCAGTACTTC.